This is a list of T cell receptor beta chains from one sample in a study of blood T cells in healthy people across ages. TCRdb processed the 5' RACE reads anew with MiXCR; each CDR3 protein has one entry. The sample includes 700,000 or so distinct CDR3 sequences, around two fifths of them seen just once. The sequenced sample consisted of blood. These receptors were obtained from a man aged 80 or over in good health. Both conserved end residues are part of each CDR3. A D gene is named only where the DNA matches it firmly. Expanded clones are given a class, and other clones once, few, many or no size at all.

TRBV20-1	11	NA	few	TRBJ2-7	CSASGAYEQYF	TGCAGTGCTTCCGGGGCATACGAGCAGTACTTC
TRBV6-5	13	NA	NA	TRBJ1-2	CASRGRDIYGYTF	TGTGCCAGCAGGGGCCGGGACATCTATGGCTACACCTTC
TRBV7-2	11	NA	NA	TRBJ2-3	CASKGGLTQYF	TGTGCCAGCAAGGGGGGCCTGACGCAGTATTTT
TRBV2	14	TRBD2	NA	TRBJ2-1	CASNSFRGGNEQFF	TGTGCCAGCAACTCTTTTCGGGGGGGTAATGAGCAGTTCTTC
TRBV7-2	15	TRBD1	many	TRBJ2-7	CASSQRTGGRYEQYF	TGTGCCAGCAGTCAACGGACAGGGGGAAGGTACGAGCAGTACTTC
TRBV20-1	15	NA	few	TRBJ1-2	CSASRQGWVDYGYTF	TGCAGTGCTAGTCGCCAGGGGTGGGTGGACTATGGCTACACCTTC
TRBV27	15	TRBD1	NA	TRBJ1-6	CASSRTGAYNSPLHF	TGTGCCAGCAGTCGGACAGGAGCCTATAATTCACCCCTCCACTTT
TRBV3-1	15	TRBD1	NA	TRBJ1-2	CASSQTGTGGSGYTF	TGTGCCAGCAGCCAGACCGGGACAGGGGGTAGCGGCTACACCTTC
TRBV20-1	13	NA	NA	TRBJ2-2	CSARPGGTGELFF	TGCAGTGCTAGACCCGGCGGGACCGGGGAGCTGTTTTTT
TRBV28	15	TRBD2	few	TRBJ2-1	CASRPTSGLYNEQFF	TGTGCCAGCAGGCCTACTAGCGGACTCTACAATGAGCAGTTCTTC